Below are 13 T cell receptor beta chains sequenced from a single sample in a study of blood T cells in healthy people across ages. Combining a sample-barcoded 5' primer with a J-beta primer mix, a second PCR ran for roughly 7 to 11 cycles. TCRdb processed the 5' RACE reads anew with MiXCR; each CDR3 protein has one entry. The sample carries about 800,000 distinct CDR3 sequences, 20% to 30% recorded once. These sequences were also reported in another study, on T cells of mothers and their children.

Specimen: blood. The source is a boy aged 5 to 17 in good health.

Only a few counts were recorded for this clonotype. The CDR3 nucleotides read TGTGCCAGCAGTCACCCAGGCACCTCCTACGAGCAGTACTTC. Protein sequence: CASSHPGTSYEQYF. The chain joins TRBV28 to TRBJ2-7, with D uncertain. V lost 5 bases and J lost 0, with 11 bases in between. This CDR3 is 14 amino acids long. Germline CDR1 MDHEN, CDR2 SYDVKM.

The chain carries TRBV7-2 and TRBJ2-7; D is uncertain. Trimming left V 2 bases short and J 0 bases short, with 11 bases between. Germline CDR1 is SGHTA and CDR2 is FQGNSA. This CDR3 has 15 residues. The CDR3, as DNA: TGTGCCAGCAGCTTATGGTCCCTAAGCTCCTACGAGCAGTACTTC. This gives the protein CASSLWSLSSYEQYF.

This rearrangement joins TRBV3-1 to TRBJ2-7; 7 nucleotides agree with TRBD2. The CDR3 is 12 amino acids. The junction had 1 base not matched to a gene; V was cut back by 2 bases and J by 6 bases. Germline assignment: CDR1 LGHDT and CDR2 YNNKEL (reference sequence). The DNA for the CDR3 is TGTGCCAGCAGCCAAAGCGGGATCGAGCAGTACTTC. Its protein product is CASSQSGIEQYF.

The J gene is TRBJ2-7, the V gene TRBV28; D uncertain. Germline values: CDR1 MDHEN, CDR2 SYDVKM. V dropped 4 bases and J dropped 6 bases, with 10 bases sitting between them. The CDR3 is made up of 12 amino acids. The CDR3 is CASSWSASEQYF. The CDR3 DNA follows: TGTGCCAGCAGTTGGTCCGCGTCCGAGCAGTACTTC.

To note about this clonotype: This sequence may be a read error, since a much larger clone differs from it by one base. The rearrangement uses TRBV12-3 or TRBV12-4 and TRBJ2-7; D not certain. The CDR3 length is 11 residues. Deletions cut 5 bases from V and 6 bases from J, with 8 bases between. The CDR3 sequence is CASSDVGEQYF. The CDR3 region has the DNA TGTGCCAGCAGTGACGTGGGCGAGCAGTACTTC.

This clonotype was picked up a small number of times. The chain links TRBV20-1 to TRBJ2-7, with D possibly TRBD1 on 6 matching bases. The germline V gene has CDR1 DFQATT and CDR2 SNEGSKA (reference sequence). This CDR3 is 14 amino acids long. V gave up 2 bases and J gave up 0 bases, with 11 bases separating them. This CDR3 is CSARTDSPSYEQYF. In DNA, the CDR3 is TGCAGTGCTAGAACGGACAGTCCCTCCTACGAGCAGTACTTC.

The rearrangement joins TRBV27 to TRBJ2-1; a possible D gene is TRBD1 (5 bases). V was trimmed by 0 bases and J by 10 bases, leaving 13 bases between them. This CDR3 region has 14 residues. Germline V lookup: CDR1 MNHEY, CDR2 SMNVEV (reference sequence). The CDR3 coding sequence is TGTGCCAGCAGTTTATCGCGGCAGGGCCGGGAGCAGTTCTTC. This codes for CASSLSRQGREQFF.

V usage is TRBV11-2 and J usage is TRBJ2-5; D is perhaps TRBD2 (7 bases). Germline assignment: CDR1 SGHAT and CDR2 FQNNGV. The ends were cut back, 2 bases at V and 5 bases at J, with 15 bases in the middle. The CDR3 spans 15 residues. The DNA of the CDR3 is TGTGCCAGCAGCTTATATCCAGGGAGGGGGGAGACCCAGTACTTC. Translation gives CASSLYPGRGETQYF.

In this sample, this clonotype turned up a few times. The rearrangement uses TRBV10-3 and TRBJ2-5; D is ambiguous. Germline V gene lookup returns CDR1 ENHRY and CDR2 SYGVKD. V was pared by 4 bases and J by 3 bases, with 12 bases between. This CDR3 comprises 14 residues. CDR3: CAISADKGEETQYF. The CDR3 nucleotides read TGTGCCATCAGTGCTGACAAGGGCGAAGAGACCCAGTACTTC.

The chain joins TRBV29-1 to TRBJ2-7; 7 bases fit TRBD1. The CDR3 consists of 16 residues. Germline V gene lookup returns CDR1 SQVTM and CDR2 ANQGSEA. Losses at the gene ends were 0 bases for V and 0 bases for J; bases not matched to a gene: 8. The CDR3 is CSVEDEETGFSYEQYF. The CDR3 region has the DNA TGCAGCGTTGAAGATGAAGAGACAGGGTTCTCCTACGAGCAGTACTTC.

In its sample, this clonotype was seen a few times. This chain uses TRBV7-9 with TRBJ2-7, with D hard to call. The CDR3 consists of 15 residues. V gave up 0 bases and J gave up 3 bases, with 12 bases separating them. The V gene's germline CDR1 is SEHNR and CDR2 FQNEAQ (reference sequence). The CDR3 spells CASSLAGSHGYEQYF. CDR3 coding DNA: TGTGCCAGCAGCTTAGCGGGAAGTCACGGCTACGAGCAGTACTTC.

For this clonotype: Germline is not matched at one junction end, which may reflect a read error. This CDR3 reads CVTSRAPTTNEKLFF. CDR3 coding DNA: TGTGTCACCAGCAGAGCCCCCACGACGAATGAAAAACTGTTTTTT. The genes are TRBV15 and TRBJ1-4; D is unclear. Germline V gene sequence: CDR1 LNHNV, CDR2 YYDKDF (reference sequence). CDR3 length: 15 residues. The full variable domain, its missing parts supplied by reference TRBV15 and TRBJ1-4, is DAMVIQNPRYQVTQFGKPVTLSCSQTLNHNVMYWYQQKSSQAPKLLFHYYDKDFNNEADTPDNFQSRRPNTSFCFLDIRSPGLGDTAMYLCVTSRAPTTNEKLFFGSGTQLSVL.

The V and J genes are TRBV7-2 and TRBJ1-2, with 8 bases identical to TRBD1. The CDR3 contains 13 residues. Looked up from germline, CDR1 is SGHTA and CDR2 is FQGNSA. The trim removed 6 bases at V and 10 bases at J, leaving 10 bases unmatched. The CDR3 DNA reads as TGTGCCAGCAGAAGGGTACAGGGGGTGGCCTACACCTTC. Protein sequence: CASRRVQGVAYTF.